This entry lists 7 T cell receptor beta chains sequenced from one sample in a study of persistence of HIV-infected CD4 T cells. Antigens of these TCRs are unknown. The stimulus was an HIV-1 Gag 15-mer peptide pool, about 1.1 ug/peptide/mL. CD40L-negative CD69-negative CD45RO-high memory CD4+ T cells were sorted as populations depleted of antigen-responding cells. Sequencing used immunoSEQ version 4 in survey mode. Method: immunoSEQ multiplex PCR; TCRdb's copy keeps in-frame clones and lacks some. This table holds just under 65,000 clones, roughly 77% found once. This sample comprised CD4+ T cells sorted from PBMCs after approximately 19-hour stimulation, obtained from a patient who received antiretroviral therapy. Receptor source: an adult man with HIV who was CMV-seropositive.

The chain uses TRBV5-4 and TRBJ2-7, with 8 bases aligning to TRBD1. The CDR3 is 15 amino acids. The germline V gene has CDR1 SGHNT and CDR2 YYREEE (reference sequence). V dropped 4 bases and J dropped 11; count of bases not matched to a gene: 17. Here the CDR3 reads CASSRDRSRHMGEYF. The CDR3 nucleotides are TGTGCCAGCAGCCGGGACAGGAGCCGCCATATGGGGGAGTACTTC.

The chain uses TRBV7-9 and TRBJ2-5; tentatively, D is TRBD1 (5 bases). The CDR3 has 15 amino acids. The V end lost 1 base, the J end lost 0 bases, and 9 bases lay between the germline ends. From germline, CDR1 is SEHNR and CDR2 FQNEAQ (reference sequence). CDR3 bases: TGTGCCAGCAGCTTAGTAGGGGCCAACCAAGAGACCCAGTACTTC. Amino acid sequence: CASSLVGANQETQYF. Based on the CDR3 plus reference TRBV7-9 and TRBJ2-5, the full variable domain is DTGVSQNPRHKITKRGQNVTFRCDPISEHNRLYWYRQTLGQGPEFLTYFQNEAQLEKSRLLSDRFSAERPKGSFSTLEIQRTEQGDSAMYLCASSLVGANQETQYFGPGTRLLVL.

This chain uses TRBV5-1 with TRBJ1-4; D ambiguous. Trimming took 4 bases from V and 0 from J, leaving 13 bases between them. The CDR3 consists of 16 residues. Per germline, CDR1 SGHRS and CDR2 YFSETQ. The CDR3 here is CASSGGRLATNEKLFF. The CDR3 region has the DNA TGCGCCAGCAGCGGCGGACGGCTTGCAACTAATGAAAAACTGTTTTTT. Full variable domain (remainder filled in from reference TRBV5-1 and TRBJ1-4): KAGVTQTPRYLIKTRGQQVTLSCSPISGHRSVSWYQQTPGQGLQFLFEYFSETQRNKGNFPGRFSGRQFSNSRSEMNVSTLELGDSALYLCASSGGRLATNEKLFFGSGTQLSVL.

This clone was found once. The chain uses TRBV18 and TRBJ2-3; TRBD1 matches 9 bases. V was clipped by 4 bases and J by 4 bases; unmatched bases: 3. The CDR3 is 14 residues long. Germline assignment: CDR1 KGHSH and CDR2 LQKENI. The CDR3 DNA follows: TGTGCCAGCTCACGGGGACAGGGCGCAGATACGCAGTATTTT. This translates into CASSRGQGADTQYF.

This clone was observed a single time. Additional DNA sequences in this sample encode the identical CDR3. The J gene is TRBJ2-6, the V gene TRBV28; D is unresolved. Trimming took off 1 base at V and 4 bases at J, with 2 bases between the two ends. CDR3 length equals 13 residues. Germline CDR1 and CDR2: MDHEN and SYDVKM. CDR3 nucleotides: TGTGCCAGCAGTTTATCCGGGGCCAACGTCCTGACTTTC. It translates to CASSLSGANVLTF.

V usage is TRBV10-2 and J usage is TRBJ2-1; D ambiguous. V gave up 5 bases and J gave up 8 bases, with 10 bases separating them. The CDR3 consists of 12 residues. Germline-derived CDR1 and CDR2 are WSHSY and SAAADI. CDR3 amino acids: CASSLAGDEQFF. For the CDR3, the DNA is TGCGCCAGCAGTTTAGCTGGAGATGAGCAGTTCTTC.

The rearrangement joins TRBV5-1 to TRBJ2-2; D gene ambiguous. This CDR3 comprises 14 residues. Germline values: CDR1 SGHRS, CDR2 YFSETQ. Trimming took 4 bases from V and 0 from J, leaving 7 bases between them. The CDR3 region has the DNA TGCGCCAGCAGCGCCCGATCGAACACCGGGGAGCTGTTTTTT. It encodes CASSARSNTGELFF.